Listed below are T cell receptor beta chains from one sample, sequenced in a study of cytomegalovirus exposure and HLA in healthy donors. Clones were read by immunoSEQ multiplex PCR, and TCRdb kept only the in-frame ones, dropping some. The sample consists of about 210,000 clones, roughly 84% of them appearing once. Sequencing was performed on PBMCs. The receptors here all came from a girl between 2 and 10 years old in good health and CMV-seronegative. CDR3s include the opening cysteine and the closing phenylalanine or tryptophan. A D gene is named only where the DNA matches it firmly. Some rows mark clone size as missing; the rest say once, few, many or name a class of expanded clone.

size	D	V	J	CDR3	DNA
.	TRBD1	TRBV30	TRBJ1-4	CAWEGTGDEKLFF	TGTGCCTGGGAGGGGACAGGGGATGAAAAACTGTTTTTT
.	TRBD1	TRBV7-7	TRBJ2-3	CASSQTGPTDTQYF	TGTGCCAGCAGCCAGACAGGGCCCACAGATACGCAGTATTTT
few	.	TRBV2	TRBJ1-1	CASSSQGRLNTEAFF	TGTGCCAGCAGTTCACAGGGAAGATTGAACACTGAAGCTTTCTTT
few	.	TRBV6-1	TRBJ1-1	CASSVPWGESFF	TGTGCCAGCAGTGTCCCGTGGGGGGAATCTTTCTTT
.	.	TRBV30	TRBJ1-4	CAWSRQRNEKLFF	TGTGCCTGGAGTAGACAGAGGAATGAAAAACTGTTTTTT
.	.	TRBV25-1	TRBJ2-7	CASRGTSGSYEQYF	TGTGCCAGCAGGGGCACTAGTGGGTCCTACGAGCAGTACTTC
.	TRBD2	TRBV9	TRBJ2-3	CASSVTGTRSTDTQYF	TGTGCCAGCAGCGTTACCGGGACTAGGAGCACAGATACGCAGTATTTT
.	TRBD1	TRBV15	TRBJ1-2	CATSSGDSVYGYTF	TGTGCCACCAGCAGCGGGGACAGTGTCTATGGCTACACCTTC
.	.	TRBV9	TRBJ1-6	CASTRTYNSPLHF	TGTGCCAGCACGAGAACCTATAATTCACCCCTCCACTTT
.	.	TRBV10-3	TRBJ1-2	CAISDKGSGYTF	TGTGCCATCTCTGACAAAGGTAGTGGCTACACCTTC
.	.	TRBV15	TRBJ1-5	CATSRVPGNPSNQPQHF	TGTGCCACCAGCAGAGTTCCAGGGAACCCTAGCAATCAGCCCCAGCATTTT
.	.	TRBV18	TRBJ1-5	CASSPPGLGRQPQHF	TGTGCCAGCTCACCACCAGGGCTTGGGAGGCAGCCCCAGCATTTT
few	.	TRBV6-6	TRBJ1-6	CASSPGHPSPLHF	TGTGCCAGCAGCCCGGGACACCCTTCACCCCTCCACTTT
.	.	TRBV30	TRBJ2-2	CAWSLGASGELFF	TGTGCCTGGAGCCTGGGGGCGTCCGGGGAGCTGTTTTTT
.	TRBD2	TRBV5-1	TRBJ2-7	CASSLGLVAASGAGEQYF	TGCGCCAGCAGCTTGGGTTTGGTGGCGGCTAGCGGGGCGGGGGAGCAGTACTTC
.	TRBD2	TRBV6-1	TRBJ2-3	CASSRGLAGRDTQYF	TGTGCCAGCAGTCGTGGACTAGCGGGGAGAGATACGCAGTATTTT
few	.	TRBV7-9	TRBJ1-1	CSSSLLGASEAFF	TGTTCCAGCAGCCTCTTAGGGGCCAGTGAAGCTTTCTTT
.	TRBD2	TRBV9	TRBJ2-1	CASSVGKRGGYNEQFF	TGTGCCAGCAGCGTAGGAAAGCGGGGGGGGTACAATGAGCAGTTCTTC
.	.	TRBV19	TRBJ1-2	CASSENGYGYTF	TGTGCCAGTAGTGAAAACGGTTATGGCTACACCTTC
.	.	TRBV10-3	TRBJ2-1	CAIRGTGDHYNEQFF	TGTGCCATCAGAGGGACTGGGGACCACTACAATGAGCAGTTCTTC
.	.	TRBV5-1	TRBJ2-7	CASSTETYEQYF	TGCGCCAGCTCGACGGAGACCTACGAGCAGTACTTC
.	.	TRBV15	TRBJ2-3	CATSRDWGESIDTQYF	TGTGCCACCAGCAGAGATTGGGGGGAGAGCATCGATACGCAGTATTTT
.	.	TRBV2	TRBJ2-2	CASSELLVTGELFF	TGTGCCAGCAGTGAGCTACTAGTTACCGGGGAGCTGTTTTTT
.	TRBD1	TRBV30	TRBJ2-7	CAWSSNRGITRQYF	TGTGCCTGGAGTTCGAACAGGGGCATAACACGGCAGTACTTC
.	TRBD1	TRBV9	TRBJ1-6	CASSVVGREGQGFSSPLHF	TGTGCCAGCAGCGTAGTGGGTCGGGAAGGACAGGGTTTCAGTTCACCCCTCCACTTT
few	TRBD1	TRBV6-1	TRBJ2-1	CASGTGQYNEQFF	TGTGCCAGCGGGACAGGACAGTACAATGAGCAGTTCTTC
.	TRBD1	TRBV9	TRBJ1-3	CASSGQGANSGNTIYF	TGTGCCAGCAGCGGCCAGGGGGCTAACAGTGGAAACACCATATATTTT
.	TRBD2	TRBV7-7	TRBJ2-5	CASRAAGAETQYF	TGTGCCAGCAGGGCCGCGGGAGCAGAGACCCAGTACTTC
.	TRBD1	TRBV27	TRBJ2-7	CASSHGQARDEQYF	TGTGCCAGCAGTCACGGACAGGCCAGAGACGAGCAGTACTTC
once	.	TRBV9	TRBJ2-5	CASSVIPGVQETQYF	TGTGCCAGCAGCGTGATCCCCGGGGTTCAAGAGACCCAGTACTTC
.	.	TRBV7-2	TRBJ2-5	CASTGRGLETQYF	TGTGCCAGCACCGGCAGGGGATTAGAGACCCAGTACTTC
.	TRBD1	TRBV5-6	TRBJ2-4	CASSLQGAGGNIQYF	TGTGCCAGCAGCTTGCAGGGGGCAGGTGGGAACATTCAGTACTTC
few	TRBD1	TRBV6-1	TRBJ1-1	CASGQGGGTEAFF	TGTGCCAGCGGACAGGGCGGGGGCACTGAAGCTTTCTTT
.	TRBD2	TRBV4-1	TRBJ2-1	CASSPRTSGRDEQFF	TGCGCCAGCAGCCCTCGGACTAGCGGGAGGGATGAGCAGTTCTTC
.	.	TRBV6-6	TRBJ2-7	CASSWAGATYEQYF	TGTGCCAGCAGTTGGGCAGGCGCCACCTACGAGCAGTACTTC
once	TRBD1	TRBV2	TRBJ2-7	CASGQDRGRAEQYF	TGTGCCAGCGGCCAGGACAGGGGGCGCGCCGAGCAGTACTTC
.	.	TRBV6-1	TRBJ1-1	CASSVGQRNTEAFF	TGTGCCAGCAGTGTCGGACAGAGGAACACTGAAGCTTTCTTT
once	.	TRBV9	TRBJ2-5	CASSVAAGAKETQYF	TGTGCCAGCAGCGTAGCCGCAGGGGCGAAGGAGACCCAGTACTTC
once	TRBD2	TRBV5-4	TRBJ2-5	CASSPGLAEETQYF	TGTGCCAGCAGCCCTGGACTAGCGGAAGAGACCCAGTACTTC
.	TRBD2	TRBV7-2	TRBJ2-1	CASSPRDYLYNEQFF	TGTGCCAGCAGCCCCCGGGACTACTTGTACAATGAGCAGTTCTTC
few	TRBD2	TRBV18	TRBJ2-1	CASSPLAGGEVEEQFF	TGTGCCAGCTCACCCCTAGCGGGAGGGGAGGTAGAGGAGCAGTTCTTC
.	TRBD2	TRBV11-2	TRBJ2-7	CASSWGLAGETFYEQYF	TGTGCCAGCAGCTGGGGACTAGCGGGAGAAACTTTCTACGAGCAGTACTTC
.	TRBD2	TRBV5-4	TRBJ2-5	CASSQAGGQETQYF	TGTGCCAGCAGCCAGGCGGGGGGCCAAGAGACCCAGTACTTC
.	.	TRBV12-5	TRBJ1-3	CASGSRCGGGLNTIYF	TGTGCTAGTGGGTCCCGATGTGGGGGAGGTCTAAACACCATATATTTT
.	.	TRBV5-6	TRBJ2-3	CASSLYQGHTDTQYF	TGTGCCAGCAGCTTGTATCAGGGGCACACAGATACGCAGTATTTT
.	.	TRBV4-1	TRBJ2-2	CASSPIDDPGLNTGELFF	TGCGCCAGCAGCCCGATTGACGACCCGGGACTTAACACCGGGGAGCTGTTTTTT
.	.	TRBV7-9	TRBJ2-7	CASSGGGLAYEQYF	TGTGCCAGCAGCGGAGGAGGCCTGGCCTACGAGCAGTACTTC
.	.	TRBV10-3	TRBJ2-7	CASTGQFPYEQYF	TGTGCCAGCACGGGACAATTCCCCTACGAGCAGTACTTC
.	TRBD2	TRBV18	TRBJ2-1	CASSPIAGVDEQFF	TGTGCCAGCTCACCGATAGCGGGGGTGGATGAGCAGTTCTTC
.	.	TRBV30	TRBJ2-1	CAWSALGQVRYNEQFF	TGTGCCTGGAGTGCTCTAGGACAAGTCCGATACAATGAGCAGTTCTTC
.	.	TRBV12-5	TRBJ2-7	CASGLGSKEGDPAYEQYF	TGTGCTAGTGGTTTGGGTTCCAAAGAGGGGGACCCCGCCTACGAGCAGTACTTC
.	TRBD2	TRBV6-4	TRBJ2-3	CASRRLAGGTDTQYF	TGTGCCAGCAGGAGACTAGCGGGAGGCACAGATACGCAGTATTTT
.	TRBD2	TRBV4-1	TRBJ2-5	CASSREGQRGGGETQYF	TGCGCCAGCAGCCGAGAGGGCCAGCGGGGGGGAGGAGAGACCCAGTACTTC
.	.	TRBV7-6	TRBJ2-3	CASSFRGVTDTQYF	TGTGCCAGCAGCTTCAGGGGCGTCACAGATACGCAGTATTTT
.	.	TRBV5-1	TRBJ2-3	CASSFSQTSTDTQYF	TGCGCCAGCAGCTTTTCACAGACGAGCACAGATACGCAGTATTTT